Here is one TCR beta chain with its context. Its specificity is unknown. This entry belongs to a study of T cells in Graves' hyperthyroidism and ophthalmopathy. The study, taken as a whole, reports: Stable hyperthyroidism and ophthalmopathy were separated using 13 V-J signatures.

Hyperthyroidism was newly diagnosed in patients aged 18 to 65 (duration under 2 months). Lactation, pregnancy, other autoimmune disease or uncontrolled infection led to exclusion of patients. Trimming pared 1 base from V and 5 bases from J, leaving 8 bases between. This CDR3 spans 13 amino acids. Germline V gives CDR1 SGHKS, CDR2 YYEKEE (reference sequence). There were TCR beta CDR3 regions amplified from RNA transcripts. Primed by the HTBI set, a first-round RT-PCR was run on the TCR CDR3. TCRdb called the multiplex PCR reads again in MiXCR, with one record for every CDR3 protein. The repertoire includes hundreds of thousands of distinct CDR3 sequences, 38% of them detected once, and roughly 8.3% sits in the top ten.

The sequenced sample consisted of blood. The chain links TRBV5-5 to TRBJ2-3, with TRBD1 as a possible D gene (5 bases). This receptor was taken from a man aged 18 to 30 with Graves' hyperthyroidism. CDR3 coding DNA: TGTGCCAGCAGCTTGCCAGGACAAGATACGCAGTATTTT. Residues: CASSLPGQDTQYF.